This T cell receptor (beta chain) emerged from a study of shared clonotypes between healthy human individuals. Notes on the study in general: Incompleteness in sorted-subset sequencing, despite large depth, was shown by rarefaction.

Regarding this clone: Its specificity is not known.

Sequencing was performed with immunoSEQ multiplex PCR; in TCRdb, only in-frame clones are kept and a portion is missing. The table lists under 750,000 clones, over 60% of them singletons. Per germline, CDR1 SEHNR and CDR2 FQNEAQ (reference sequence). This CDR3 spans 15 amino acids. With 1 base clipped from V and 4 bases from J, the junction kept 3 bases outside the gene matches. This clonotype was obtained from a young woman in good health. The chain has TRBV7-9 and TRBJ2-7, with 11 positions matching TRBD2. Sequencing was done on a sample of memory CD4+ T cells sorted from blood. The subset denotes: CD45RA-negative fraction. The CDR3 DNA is TGTGCCAGCAGCTTAGGGGGGACTAGCGGTTACGAGCAGTACTTC. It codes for CASSLGGTSGYEQYF.